Reported below is one T cell receptor beta chain. This clone was seen a few times. The specificity of this receptor is unknown. Base qualities are not provided; no much larger clone lies one nucleotide away. This sample was taken from a study of T cell changes during pregnancy in multiple sclerosis (dated by TCRdb to between 2018 and 2020). Some background on the complete study: The study looked at changes in the T cell repertoire across pregnancy in women with multiple sclerosis.

The receptor library was made with the immunoSEQ multiplex PCR assay. TCRdb obtained this table from immuneACCESS and retained in-frame rearrangements with V and J assigned. These tables miss some clones; where compared with another copy, unresolved V genes account for less than half of the shortfall, and the remainder is unexplained. This sample has around 95,000 clones in its table, and 92% of those were observed once. The ten largest clones represent approximately 2.4% of the sample. Via the germline V gene (reference sequence), CDR1 is SEHNR and CDR2 FQNEAQ. The V and J ends are trimmed by 6 bases and 5 bases, leaving 10 bases between them. Measured from the cysteine to the phenylalanine, the CDR3 is 12 residues long. Only CDR3 DNA remains: 36 bases, in frame from the first base.

The sample consisted of peripheral blood, taken after pregnancy. The receptor was isolated from a female donor in good health, enrolled as a control in a pregnancy study. Recombination linked TRBV7-9 to TRBJ1-1; the D gene is unclear. The DNA reads TGTGCCAGCAGGGGTGAGGGAACTGAAGCTTTCTTT. It translates to CASRGEGTEAFF.